This T cell receptor beta chain was documented in a study of monozygotic twins with inflammatory bowel disease. Findings and caveats of the study: A distinction between different T cell subtypes was not possible. In these data, no single strong IBD-associated signal or clonotype received support. Against healthy co-twins, IBD patients had lower TCRbeta diversity (measured by inverse Simpson).

The CDR3 loop spans 17 amino acids. Per germline, CDR1 LGHNA and CDR2 YNFKEQ. About this clonotype itself: The antigen is not known.

TCRdb reprocessed the 5' RACE reads and reports one entry per CDR3 protein, with no DNA. Recorded here are around 380,000 distinct CDR3 sequences; the top ten clones represent 2% to 3%. The sequence came from a human donor with ulcerative colitis or Crohn's disease, or a healthy co-twin of an affected twin (not recorded which). The sample was blood. The genes are TRBV4-2 and TRBJ1-4; with no DNA, the TCRdb D assignment of TRBD1 cannot be verified. This CDR3 is CASSQSGRGRNNEKLFF.